The 28 T cell receptor beta chains listed next were all sequenced from one sample in a study of CD8 T cells in ankylosing spondylitis. TCRdb passed the 5' RACE reads through MiXCR, listing each CDR3 protein once. The sample consists of tens of thousands of distinct CDR3 sequences, about 9.3% of them appearing once. Sequencing was carried out using blood, either unsorted or a sorted T cell fraction (not recorded which). The receptors come from a male donor with ankylosing spondylitis or in good health (not recorded which).

This clonotype was observed at least ten times. The V gene is TRBV20-1, the J gene TRBJ1-2; TRBD1 might be the D (6 bases). V lost 3 bases and J lost 6, with 14 bases in between. The CDR3 runs 13 residues. The V gene's germline CDR1 is DFQATT and CDR2 SNEGSKA (reference sequence). The CDR3 nucleotides read TGCAGTGCTAGTAGGGGGACTCGCGATGGCTACACCTTC. Translation: CSASRGTRDGYTF.

This clonotype was counted many times. This CDR3 is CASSRAGSNEQFF. CDR3 nucleotide sequence: TGTGCCAGCAGCCGGGCAGGGAGCAATGAGCAGTTCTTC. This rearrangement joins TRBV27 to TRBJ2-1; TRBD1 or TRBD2 may be the D gene (5 bases each). The CDR3 runs to 13 residues. CDR1 MNHEY and CDR2 SMNVEV come from the germline V gene (reference sequence). V was shortened by 6 bases and J by 6 bases, with 12 bases between the two germline ends.

This clonotype was seen repeatedly, ten times or more. The V gene is TRBV10-3, the J gene TRBJ2-2, with 11 bases aligning to TRBD2. Germline V gene sequence: CDR1 ENHRY, CDR2 SYGVKD. This CDR3 comprises 18 residues. V was pared by 4 bases and J by 4 bases, with 11 bases of the junction left unmatched. CDR3 region: CAISALSGTSGTTGELFF. The CDR3 region has the DNA TGTGCCATCAGTGCCCTATCCGGGACTAGCGGAACCACCGGGGAGCTGTTTTTT.

This clonotype was recorded at least ten times. The chain couples TRBV20-1 to TRBJ2-3, with 11 bases fitting TRBD2. This CDR3 is built from 16 residues. Germline loops: CDR1 DFQATT, CDR2 SNEGSKA (reference sequence). Trimming took 3 bases from V and 1 from J; bases not matched to a gene: 6. This CDR3 reads CSARLTSGVRTDTQYF. The CDR3 DNA reads as TGCAGTGCTAGGTTGACTAGCGGGGTTCGCACAGATACGCAGTATTTT.

Ten or more counts support this clonotype. The chain combines TRBV5-1 with TRBJ2-2; D is unresolved. The CDR3 consists of 16 residues. V lost 2 bases to trimming and J lost 6 bases, with 17 bases between them. Germline V gives CDR1 SGHRS, CDR2 YFSETQ. This CDR3 reads CASSFRPSEQPGELFF. The CDR3 DNA reads TGCGCCAGCAGCTTTAGGCCCAGTGAACAGCCCGGGGAGCTGTTTTTT.

This clonotype was recorded many times. J is TRBJ2-7 and V is TRBV12-3 or TRBV12-4; D not certain. The CDR3 length is 13 residues. V shed 3 bases and J shed 0 bases, with 6 bases lying between them. The CDR3 sequence: CASSFPDSYEQYF. The CDR3 DNA reads as TGTGCCAGCAGTTTTCCGGACTCCTACGAGCAGTACTTC.

The table lists this clonotype with many counts. This chain uses TRBV5-8 with TRBJ2-3; D call uncertain. The CDR3 consists of 15 residues. V lost 0 bases to trimming and J lost 2 bases, with 10 bases between them. CDR1 SGHTS and CDR2 YDEGEE come from the germline V gene. The CDR3 region has the DNA TGTGCCAGCAGCTTGGCTGGCAGGACCACAGATACGCAGTATTTT. It specifies CASSLAGRTTDTQYF.

In this sample, this clonotype turned up many times. The rearrangement joins TRBV6-1 to TRBJ2-3; D is undetermined. There are 13 residues in the CDR3. The V gene's germline CDR1 is MNHNS and CDR2 SASEGT. V lost 7 bases to trimming and J lost 5 bases, with 13 bases between them. For the CDR3, the DNA is TGTGCCAGCAAAATACCCGCAGGAGATACGCAGTATTTT. Amino acid sequence: CASKIPAGDTQYF.

This clonotype was recorded many times. The J gene is TRBJ2-7, the V gene TRBV6-2 or TRBV6-3, with D perhaps TRBD2 (5 bases). This CDR3 has 15 residues. Looked up from germline, CDR1 is MNHEY and CDR2 is SVGEGT. Trimming stripped 4 bases from V and 0 bases from J, with 13 bases between. CDR3 nucleotide sequence: TGTGCCAGCAGTTCCTCAGACGGACTCTCCTACGAGCAGTACTTC. Encoded protein: CASSSSDGLSYEQYF.

There are many counts of this clonotype. The chain carries TRBV7-2 and TRBJ1-1; D perhaps matches TRBD1 (6 bases). V was cut by 3 bases and J by 3 bases, with 11 bases left in between. CDR1 is SGHTA, CDR2 FQGNSA, per germline. The CDR3 runs 14 residues. CDR3 in amino acids: CASSFAPGDTEAFF. The DNA for the CDR3 is TGTGCCAGCAGCTTTGCCCCAGGGGACACTGAAGCTTTCTTT. The full variable domain, completed using reference TRBV7-2 and TRBJ1-1, is GAGVSQSPSNKVTEKGKDVELRCDPISGHTALYWYRQSLGQGLEFLIYFQGNSAPDKSGLPSDRFSAERTGGSVSTLTIQRTQQEDSAVYLCASSFAPGDTEAFFGQGTRLTVV.

This clonotype has at least ten counts. CDR3 sequence reads: CASSLSEKLFF. DNA of the CDR3: TGTGCCAGCAGCTTAAGTGAAAAACTGTTTTTT. This chain uses TRBV7-8 with TRBJ1-4; no definite D call. This CDR3 has 11 amino acids. Germline CDR1 SGHVS, CDR2 FQNEAQ. V was pared by 2 bases and J by 7 bases, with 2 bases between.

This clonotype was observed at least ten times. The V and J genes are TRBV6-2 or TRBV6-3 and TRBJ2-7, with TRBD1 matching 9 bases. The CDR3 spans 15 residues. Germline V lookup: CDR1 MNHEY, CDR2 SVGEGT. Trimming cost V 6 bases and J 4 bases; bases outside gene matches: 10. CDR3 residues: CASRTRDRVQYEQYF. The CDR3 nucleotides read TGTGCCAGCAGAACCCGGGACAGGGTGCAGTACGAGCAGTACTTC.

In this sample, this clonotype turned up many times. V and J are TRBV6-1 and TRBJ2-1; 7 nucleotides agree with TRBD2. The length of the CDR3 is 16 residues. CDR1 is MNHNS, CDR2 SASEGT, per germline. The V gene end was trimmed by 5 bases and the J gene end by 7 bases; junction bases not matched to a gene: 14. The CDR3 is CASSPALLAGVNEQFF. In nucleotides, the CDR3 is TGTGCCAGCAGTCCGGCGCTCCTTGCGGGAGTTAATGAGCAGTTCTTC.

This clonotype has ten or more counts. The V gene is TRBV12-3 or TRBV12-4, the J gene TRBJ1-3; D is unclear. The CDR3 is 12 amino acids. Trimming removed 7 bases from V and 4 bases from J, with 8 bases in between. CDR3: CASTGAGNTIYF. CDR3 DNA: TGTGCCAGCACAGGAGCGGGAAACACCATATATTTT.

This clonotype was detected ten times or more. V is TRBV7-2 and J is TRBJ2-4; 7 nucleotides agree with TRBD2. The V segment lost 3 bases and the J segment 9 bases; nucleotides outside the gene matches: 8. Germline assignment: CDR1 SGHTA and CDR2 FQGNSA. This CDR3 has 14 amino acids. The CDR3 protein is CASSLGSGSTIQYF. The CDR3 bases are TGTGCCAGCAGCTTGGGTAGCGGGTCTACCATTCAGTACTTC.

This clonotype has a handful of counts. V is TRBV20-1 and J is TRBJ1-2, with D perhaps matching TRBD1 (5 bases). The CDR3 has 12 residues. Trimming left V 6 bases short and J 8 bases short, with 16 bases between. The germline V gene encodes CDR1 DFQATT and CDR2 SNEGSKA (reference sequence). CDR3 residues: CSASAGSGGYTF. CDR3 coding DNA: TGCAGTGCCTCGGCAGGGTCCGGAGGCTACACCTTC.

This clonotype was recorded at least ten times. The V call is TRBV20-1, the J call TRBJ1-1, with 7 bases fitting TRBD1. Looked up from germline, CDR1 is DFQATT and CDR2 is SNEGSKA (reference sequence). V was clipped by 0 bases and J by 0 bases; unmatched bases: 1. The CDR3 is 14 residues long. CDR3 amino acids: CSARDGTVNTEAFF. CDR3 in DNA: TGCAGTGCTAGAGATGGGACAGTGAACACTGAAGCTTTCTTT.

As regards this clonotype: Just one base apart from a much larger clone, this may be a read error. The chain employs TRBV2 and TRBJ2-6; D is perhaps TRBD1 or TRBD2 (5 bases each). Germline V CDR1 and CDR2: SNHLY, FYNNEI. The CDR3 length is 14 residues. The CDR3 bases are TGTGCCAGCAAGGGGAGCGCTGGGGCCAACGTCCTGGCTTTC. This encodes CASKGSAGANVLAF.

At least ten counts were recorded for this clonotype. This chain joins TRBV20-1 and TRBJ1-2, with no clear D. V was clipped by 5 bases and J by 5 bases, with 15 bases between them. Germline V gene lookup returns CDR1 DFQATT and CDR2 SNEGSKA (reference sequence). CDR3 length equals 13 residues. The CDR3 coding sequence is TGCAGTGCTCCTACTGGAGGATCTTATGGCTACACCTTC. It is translated as CSAPTGGSYGYTF.

This clonotype was counted many times. The J gene is TRBJ1-1, the V gene TRBV18, with 8 nucleotides matching TRBD1. The CDR3 spans 16 residues. The germline V gene has CDR1 KGHSH and CDR2 LQKENI. Trimming cost V 3 bases and J 6 bases; bases outside gene matches: 12. The CDR3 coding sequence is TGTGCCAGCTCACCCGGGACAGGCCTTAATAGGGCTGAAGCTTTCTTT. Translating gives CASSPGTGLNRAEAFF.

Many counts were recorded for this clonotype. The chain is built from TRBV4-3 and TRBJ1-6; weak D call: TRBD1 (5 bases). Germline CDR1 and CDR2: LGHNA and YSLEER. V lost 0 bases and J lost 0, with 12 bases in between. This CDR3 has 18 residues. CDR3 amino acids: CASSQEPPGSSYNSPLHF. In nucleotides, the CDR3 is TGCGCCAGCAGCCAAGAACCCCCAGGGAGCTCCTATAATTCACCCCTCCACTTT.

This clonotype was counted many times. The gene calls are TRBV6-5 and TRBJ2-2; possible D gene TRBD1, 6 bases. Trimming cost V 2 bases and J 4 bases, with 11 bases left between them. The CDR3 sequence is 15 residues long. Germline lookup yields CDR1 MNHEY and CDR2 SVGAGI. The CDR3 region is CASSYVQGSTGELFF. CDR3 bases: TGTGCCAGCAGTTACGTACAGGGAAGCACCGGGGAGCTGTTTTTT.

At least ten counts were recorded for this clonotype. The chain has TRBV12-3 or TRBV12-4 and TRBJ2-1, with D hard to call. The CDR3 totals 12 residues. Trimming cost V 6 bases and J 12 bases, with 15 bases left between them. Written as DNA, the CDR3 is TGTGCCAGCAGCCCCCCGTCGTTGGGGCAGTTCTTC. Residues: CASSPPSLGQFF.

The DNA of the CDR3 is TGCGCCAGCAGCCAATCACTATTGCTAGCGACCACCTACGAGCAGTACTTC. This encodes CASSQSLLLATTYEQYF. The rearrangement links TRBV4-1 to TRBJ2-7, with D tentatively TRBD2 (6 bases). Germline CDR1 is MGHRA and CDR2 is YSYEKL. V lost 2 bases to trimming and J lost 2 bases, with 19 bases between them. The CDR3 covers 17 residues.

This rearrangement joins TRBV5-1 to TRBJ2-1; D gene ambiguous. The CDR3 extends over 12 amino acids. Germline lookup yields CDR1 SGHRS and CDR2 YFSETQ. V was trimmed by 0 bases and J by 6 bases, leaving 4 bases between them. The CDR3 coding sequence is TGCGCCAGCAGCTTGGAGTTCAATGAGCAGTTCTTC. Translated: CASSLEFNEQFF.

The table lists this clonotype with many counts. This sequence joins TRBV21-1 and TRBJ1-3; the table's D call, TRBD1, has no DNA check behind it. TRBV21-1 is an annotated pseudogene. This CDR3 comprises 17 residues. The CDR3 protein is CASSARAALGPGNTIYF. CDR3 sequence (DNA): TGTGCCAGCAGCGCCCGGGCCGCCCTGGGACCTGGAAACACCATATATTTT.

This clonotype was counted a few times. The chain has TRBV2 and TRBJ2-2, with D possibly being TRBD2 (6 bases). V was pared by 10 bases and J by 1 base, with 13 bases between. This CDR3 region has 14 residues. Per the germline V gene, CDR1 is SNHLY and CDR2 is FYNNEI. As DNA, the CDR3 is TGTGCCACACAAGCGGGCCAGAACACCGGGGAGCTGTTTTTT. Translating it yields CATQAGQNTGELFF.

This clonotype has at least ten counts. The V call is TRBV5-1, the J call TRBJ1-1, with a weak D call TRBD1 (6 bases). V was clipped by 4 bases and J by 1 base, with 14 bases between them. CDR3 length: 15 amino acids. From germline, CDR1 is SGHRS and CDR2 YFSETQ. The CDR3 DNA sequence: TGCGCCAGCAGCCCGCGGACAGCCAAGAACACTGAAGCTTTCTTT. It translates to CASSPRTAKNTEAFF.